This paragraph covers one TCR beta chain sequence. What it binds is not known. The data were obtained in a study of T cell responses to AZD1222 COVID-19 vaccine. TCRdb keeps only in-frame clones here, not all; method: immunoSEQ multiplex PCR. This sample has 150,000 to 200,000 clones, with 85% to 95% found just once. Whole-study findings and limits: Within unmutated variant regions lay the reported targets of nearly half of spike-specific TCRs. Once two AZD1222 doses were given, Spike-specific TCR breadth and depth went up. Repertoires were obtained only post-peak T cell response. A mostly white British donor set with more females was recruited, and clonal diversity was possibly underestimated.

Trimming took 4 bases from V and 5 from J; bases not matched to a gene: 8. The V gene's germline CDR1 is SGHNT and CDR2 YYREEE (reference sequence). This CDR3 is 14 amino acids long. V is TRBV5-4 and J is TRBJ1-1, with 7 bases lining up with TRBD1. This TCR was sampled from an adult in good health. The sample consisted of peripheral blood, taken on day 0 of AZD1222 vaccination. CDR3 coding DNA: TGTGCCAGCAGCCGACAGGGTGGTATTACTGAAGCTTTCTTT. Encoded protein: CASSRQGGITEAFF.